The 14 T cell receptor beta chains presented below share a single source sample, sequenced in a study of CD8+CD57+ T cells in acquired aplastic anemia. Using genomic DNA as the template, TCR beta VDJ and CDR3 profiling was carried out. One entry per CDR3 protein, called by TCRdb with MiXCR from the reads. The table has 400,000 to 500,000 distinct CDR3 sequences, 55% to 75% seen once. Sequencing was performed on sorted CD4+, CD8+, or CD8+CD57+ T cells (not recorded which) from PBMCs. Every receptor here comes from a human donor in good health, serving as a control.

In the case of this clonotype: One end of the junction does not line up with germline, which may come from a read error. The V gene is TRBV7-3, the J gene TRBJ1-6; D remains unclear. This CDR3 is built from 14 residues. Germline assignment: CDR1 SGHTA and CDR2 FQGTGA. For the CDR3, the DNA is TGTGCCAGCAGCGTGGACGGGGAGGTTTACCGCCACCGCTTT. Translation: CASSVDGEVYRHRF.

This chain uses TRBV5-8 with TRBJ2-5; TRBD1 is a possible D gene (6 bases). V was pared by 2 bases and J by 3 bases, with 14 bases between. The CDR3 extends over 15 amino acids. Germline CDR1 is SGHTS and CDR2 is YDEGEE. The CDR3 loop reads CASSFTPGHKETQYF. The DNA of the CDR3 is TGTGCCAGCAGCTTTACCCCGGGACACAAAGAGACCCAGTACTTC.

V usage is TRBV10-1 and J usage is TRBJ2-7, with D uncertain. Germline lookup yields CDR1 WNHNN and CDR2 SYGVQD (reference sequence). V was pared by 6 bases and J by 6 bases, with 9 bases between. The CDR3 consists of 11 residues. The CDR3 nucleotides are TGCGCCAGCAGCTCACCGCGCGAGCAGTACTTC. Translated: CASSSPREQYF.

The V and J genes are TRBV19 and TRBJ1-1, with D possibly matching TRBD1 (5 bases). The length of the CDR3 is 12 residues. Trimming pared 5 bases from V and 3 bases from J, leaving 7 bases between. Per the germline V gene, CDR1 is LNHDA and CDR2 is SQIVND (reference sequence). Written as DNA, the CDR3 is TGTGCCAGTAGTCGAGGGGACACTGAAGCTTTCTTT. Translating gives CASSRGDTEAFF.

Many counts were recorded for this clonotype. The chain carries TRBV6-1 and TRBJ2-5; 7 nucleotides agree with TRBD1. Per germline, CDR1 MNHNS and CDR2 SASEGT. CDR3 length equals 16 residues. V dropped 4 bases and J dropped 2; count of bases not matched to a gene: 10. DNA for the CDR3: TGTGCCAGCAGTGTAAACCCGGGACAGATACAAGAGACCCAGTACTTC. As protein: CASSVNPGQIQETQYF.

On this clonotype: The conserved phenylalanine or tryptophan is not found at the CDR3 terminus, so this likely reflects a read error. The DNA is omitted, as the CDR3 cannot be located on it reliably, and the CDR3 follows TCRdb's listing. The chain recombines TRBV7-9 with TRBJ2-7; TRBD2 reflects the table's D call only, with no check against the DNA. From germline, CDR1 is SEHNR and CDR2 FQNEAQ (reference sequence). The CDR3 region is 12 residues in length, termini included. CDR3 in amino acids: CASSLDSRTSSY.

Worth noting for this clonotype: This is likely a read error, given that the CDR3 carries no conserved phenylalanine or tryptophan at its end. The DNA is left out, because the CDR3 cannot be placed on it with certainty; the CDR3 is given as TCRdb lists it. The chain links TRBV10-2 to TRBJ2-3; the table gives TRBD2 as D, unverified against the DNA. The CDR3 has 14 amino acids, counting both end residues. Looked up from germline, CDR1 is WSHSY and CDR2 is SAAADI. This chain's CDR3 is CASSEGGYEHNFGP.

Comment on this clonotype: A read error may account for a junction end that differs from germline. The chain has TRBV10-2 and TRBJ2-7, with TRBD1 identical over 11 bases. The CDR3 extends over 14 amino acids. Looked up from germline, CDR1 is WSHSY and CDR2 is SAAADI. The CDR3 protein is CASSGGTGGADEHF. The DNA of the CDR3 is TGCGCCAGCAGCGGGGGGACAGGGGGGGCCGACGAGCACTTC.

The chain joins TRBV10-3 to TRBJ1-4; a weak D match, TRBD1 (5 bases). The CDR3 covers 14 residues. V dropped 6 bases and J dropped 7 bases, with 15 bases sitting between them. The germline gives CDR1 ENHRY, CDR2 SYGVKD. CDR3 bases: TGTGCCATCAGCCTCGGGACCGACTCTGAAAAACTGTTTTTT. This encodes CAISLGTDSEKLFF.

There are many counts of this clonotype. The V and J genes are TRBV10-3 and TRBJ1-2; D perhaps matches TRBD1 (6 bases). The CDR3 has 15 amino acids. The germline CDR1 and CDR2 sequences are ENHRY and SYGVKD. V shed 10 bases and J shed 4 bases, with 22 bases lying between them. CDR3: CATTPGVGGGYGYTF. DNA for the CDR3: TGTGCCACCACCCCTGGGGTAGGGGGTGGCTATGGCTACACCTTC.

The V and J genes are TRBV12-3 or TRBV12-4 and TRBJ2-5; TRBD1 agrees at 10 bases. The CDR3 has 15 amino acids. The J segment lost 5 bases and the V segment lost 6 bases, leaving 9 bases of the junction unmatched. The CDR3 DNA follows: TGTGCCAGCAGCACAGGGGGACAGGGGAGGGAGACCCAGTACTTC. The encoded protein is CASSTGGQGRETQYF.

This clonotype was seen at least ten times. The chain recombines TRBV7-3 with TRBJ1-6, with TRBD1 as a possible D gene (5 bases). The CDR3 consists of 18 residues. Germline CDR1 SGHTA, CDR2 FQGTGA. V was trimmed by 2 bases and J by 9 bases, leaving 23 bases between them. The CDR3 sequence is CASSLGPVGGRLSSPLHF. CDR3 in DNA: TGTGCCAGCAGCTTAGGTCCGGTGGGGGGAAGGCTTAGTTCACCCCTCCACTTT.

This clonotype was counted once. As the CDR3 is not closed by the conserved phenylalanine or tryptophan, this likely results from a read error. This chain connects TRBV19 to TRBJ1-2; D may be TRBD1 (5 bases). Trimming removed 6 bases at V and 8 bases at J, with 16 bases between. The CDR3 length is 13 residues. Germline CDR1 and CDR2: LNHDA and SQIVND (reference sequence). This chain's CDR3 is CASSIGQGEGYTY. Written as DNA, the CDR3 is TGTGCCAGTAGCATTGGGCAGGGAGAGGGCTACACCTAC.

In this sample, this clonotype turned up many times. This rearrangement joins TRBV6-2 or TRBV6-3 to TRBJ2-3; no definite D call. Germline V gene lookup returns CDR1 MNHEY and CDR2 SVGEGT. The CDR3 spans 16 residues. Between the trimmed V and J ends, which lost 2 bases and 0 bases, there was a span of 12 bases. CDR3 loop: CASSYGVHPSTDTQYF. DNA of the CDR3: TGTGCCAGCAGTTACGGAGTCCACCCTAGCACAGATACGCAGTATTTT.